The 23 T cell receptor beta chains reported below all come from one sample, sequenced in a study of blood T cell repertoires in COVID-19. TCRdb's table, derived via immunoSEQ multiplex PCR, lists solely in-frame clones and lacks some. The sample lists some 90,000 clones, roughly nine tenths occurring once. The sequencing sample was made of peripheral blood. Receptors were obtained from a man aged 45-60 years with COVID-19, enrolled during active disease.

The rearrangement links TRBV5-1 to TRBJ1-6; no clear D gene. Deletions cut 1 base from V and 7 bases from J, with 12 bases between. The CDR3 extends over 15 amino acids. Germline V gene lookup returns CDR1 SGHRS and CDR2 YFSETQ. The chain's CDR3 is CASSLFGQTNSPLHF. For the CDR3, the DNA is TGCGCCAGCAGCTTGTTTGGCCAGACAAATTCACCCCTCCACTTT. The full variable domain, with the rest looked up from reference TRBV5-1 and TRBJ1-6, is KAGVTQTPRYLIKTRGQQVTLSCSPISGHRSVSWYQQTPGQGLQFLFEYFSETQRNKGNFPGRFSGRQFSNSRSEMNVSTLELGDSALYLCASSLFGQTNSPLHFGNGTRLTVT.

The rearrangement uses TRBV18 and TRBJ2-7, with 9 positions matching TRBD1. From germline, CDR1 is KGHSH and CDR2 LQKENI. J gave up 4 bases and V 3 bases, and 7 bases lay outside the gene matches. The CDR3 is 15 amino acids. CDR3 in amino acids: CASSPTGQGMYEQYF. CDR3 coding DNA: TGTGCCAGCTCACCCACGGGACAGGGAATGTACGAGCAGTACTTC.

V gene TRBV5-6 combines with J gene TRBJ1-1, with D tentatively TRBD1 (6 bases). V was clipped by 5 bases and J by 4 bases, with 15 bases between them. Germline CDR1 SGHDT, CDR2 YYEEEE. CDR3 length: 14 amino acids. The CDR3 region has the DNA TGTGCCAGCAGTCCACCTCAGGGGAGCACTGAAGCTTTCTTT. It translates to CASSPPQGSTEAFF.

CDR3 in DNA: TGTGCCAGCCACATGTTGCGGGACTGGACGGATACGCAGTATTTT. Its translation: CASHMLRDWTDTQYF. The chain is built from TRBV7-3 and TRBJ2-3; maybe TRBD2 (6 bases). The CDR3 extends over 15 amino acids. V shed 8 bases and J shed 6 bases, with 21 bases lying between them. Germline values: CDR1 SGHTA, CDR2 FQGTGA.

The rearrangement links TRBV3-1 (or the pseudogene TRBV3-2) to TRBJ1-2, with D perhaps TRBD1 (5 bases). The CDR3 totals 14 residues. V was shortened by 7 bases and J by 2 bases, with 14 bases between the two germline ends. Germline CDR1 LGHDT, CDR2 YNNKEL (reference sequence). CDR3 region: CASTPSGGNYGYTF. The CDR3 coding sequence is TGTGCCAGCACCCCCAGCGGGGGAAACTATGGCTACACCTTC.

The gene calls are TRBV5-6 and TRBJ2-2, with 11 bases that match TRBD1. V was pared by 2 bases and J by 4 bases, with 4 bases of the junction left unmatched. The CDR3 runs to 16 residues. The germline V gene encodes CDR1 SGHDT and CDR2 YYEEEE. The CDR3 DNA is TGTGCCAGCAGCTTACCCGGGACAGGGGGCACCGGGGAGCTGTTTTTT. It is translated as CASSLPGTGGTGELFF. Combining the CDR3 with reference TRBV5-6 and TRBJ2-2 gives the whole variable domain DAGVTQSPTHLIKTRGQQVTLRCSPKSGHDTVSWYQQALGQGPQFIFQYYEEEERQRGNFPDRFSGHQFPNYSSELNVNALLLGDSALYLCASSLPGTGGTGELFFGEGSRLTVL.

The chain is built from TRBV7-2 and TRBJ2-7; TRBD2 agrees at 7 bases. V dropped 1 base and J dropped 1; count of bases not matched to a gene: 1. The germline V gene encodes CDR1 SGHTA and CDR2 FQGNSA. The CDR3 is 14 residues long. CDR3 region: CASSLGGGSYEQYF. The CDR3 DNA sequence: TGTGCCAGCAGCTTAGGGGGGGGTTCCTACGAGCAGTACTTC. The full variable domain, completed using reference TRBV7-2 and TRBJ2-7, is GAGVSQSPSNKVTEKGKDVELRCDPISGHTALYWYRQSLGQGLEFLIYFQGNSAPDKSGLPSDRFSAERTGGSVSTLTIQRTQQEDSAVYLCASSLGGGSYEQYFGPGTRLTVT.

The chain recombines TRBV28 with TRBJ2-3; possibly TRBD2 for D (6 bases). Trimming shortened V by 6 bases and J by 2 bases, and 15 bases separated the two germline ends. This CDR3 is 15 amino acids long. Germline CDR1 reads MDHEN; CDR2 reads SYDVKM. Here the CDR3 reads CASRNLGGPTDTQYF. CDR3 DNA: TGTGCCAGCAGGAATTTGGGGGGACCCACAGATACGCAGTATTTT.

CDR3 sequence: CASSAAGGLVYGYTF. The CDR3 coding sequence is TGTGCCAGCAGCGCAGCAGGGGGGCTTGTCTATGGCTACACCTTC. The V call is TRBV9, the J call TRBJ1-2; 7 nucleotides agree with TRBD1. The CDR3 length is 15 residues. Germline V gene sequence: CDR1 SGDLS, CDR2 YYNGEE. The J segment lost 4 bases and the V segment lost 3 bases, leaving 9 bases of the junction unmatched.

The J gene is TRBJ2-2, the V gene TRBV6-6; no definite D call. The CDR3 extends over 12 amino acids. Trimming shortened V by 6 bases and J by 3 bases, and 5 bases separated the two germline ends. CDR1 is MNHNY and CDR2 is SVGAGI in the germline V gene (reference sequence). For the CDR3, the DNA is TGTGCCAGCAGCCCATACACCGGGGAGCTGTTTTTT. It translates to CASSPYTGELFF.

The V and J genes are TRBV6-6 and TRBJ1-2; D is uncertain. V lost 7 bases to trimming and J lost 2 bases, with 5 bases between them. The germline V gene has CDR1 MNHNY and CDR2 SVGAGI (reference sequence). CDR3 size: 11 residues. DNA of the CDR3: TGTGCCAGCAATATCAACTATGGCTACACCTTC. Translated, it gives CASNINYGYTF.

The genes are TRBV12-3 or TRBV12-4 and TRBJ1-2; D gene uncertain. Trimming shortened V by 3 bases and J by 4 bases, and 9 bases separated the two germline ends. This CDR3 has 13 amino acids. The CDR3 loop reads CASSLGGIYGYTF. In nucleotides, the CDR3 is TGTGCCAGCAGTTTGGGAGGGATCTATGGCTACACCTTC.

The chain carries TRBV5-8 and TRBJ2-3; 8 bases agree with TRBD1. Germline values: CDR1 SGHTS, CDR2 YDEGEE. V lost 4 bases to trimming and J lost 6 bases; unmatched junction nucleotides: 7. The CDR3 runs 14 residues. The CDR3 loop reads CASSLGQGADTQYF. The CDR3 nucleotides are TGTGCCAGCAGCCTAGGACAGGGCGCGGATACGCAGTATTTT.

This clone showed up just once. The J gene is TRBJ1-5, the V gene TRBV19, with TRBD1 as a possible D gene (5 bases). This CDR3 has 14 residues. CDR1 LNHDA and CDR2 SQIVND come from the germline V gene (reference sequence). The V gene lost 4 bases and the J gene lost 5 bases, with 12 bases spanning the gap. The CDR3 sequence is CASSTDQGYQPQHF. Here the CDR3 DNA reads TGTGCCAGTAGTACGGACCAGGGATATCAGCCCCAGCATTTT.

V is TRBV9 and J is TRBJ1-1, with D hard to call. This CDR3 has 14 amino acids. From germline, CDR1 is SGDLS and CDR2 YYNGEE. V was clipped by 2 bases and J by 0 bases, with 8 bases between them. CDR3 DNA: TGTGCCAGCAGCGTCACATTGATGAACACTGAAGCTTTCTTT. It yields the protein CASSVTLMNTEAFF.

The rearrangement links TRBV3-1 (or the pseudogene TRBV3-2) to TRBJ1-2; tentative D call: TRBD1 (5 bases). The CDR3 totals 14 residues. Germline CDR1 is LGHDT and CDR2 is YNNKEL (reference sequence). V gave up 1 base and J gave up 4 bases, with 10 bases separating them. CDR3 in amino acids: CASSQGWQGYGYTF. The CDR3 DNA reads TGTGCCAGCAGCCAAGGTTGGCAGGGCTATGGCTACACCTTC.

The CDR3 DNA is TGTGCCAGTAGTATAGGCATCAAGAGGACAATCAATCAGCCCCAGCATTTT. Protein: CASSIGIKRTINQPQHF. The rearrangement uses TRBV19 and TRBJ1-5, with D maybe TRBD1 (5 bases). Germline V gives CDR1 LNHDA, CDR2 SQIVND (reference sequence). Trimming removed 1 base at V and 3 bases at J, with 16 bases between. The CDR3 sequence is 17 residues long.

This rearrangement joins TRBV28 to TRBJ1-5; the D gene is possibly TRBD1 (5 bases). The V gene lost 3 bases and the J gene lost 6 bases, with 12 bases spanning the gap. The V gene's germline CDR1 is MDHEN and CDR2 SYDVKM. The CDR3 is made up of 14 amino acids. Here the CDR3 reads CASSLGGARQPQHF. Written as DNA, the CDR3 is TGTGCCAGCAGTTTGGGTGGGGCTCGTCAGCCCCAGCATTTT.

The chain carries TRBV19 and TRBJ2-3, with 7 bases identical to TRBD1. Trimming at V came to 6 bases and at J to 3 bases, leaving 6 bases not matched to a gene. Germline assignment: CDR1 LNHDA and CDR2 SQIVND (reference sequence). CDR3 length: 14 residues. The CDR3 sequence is CASSATGSTDTQYF. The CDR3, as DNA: TGTGCCAGTAGCGCGACAGGGAGTACAGATACGCAGTATTTT.

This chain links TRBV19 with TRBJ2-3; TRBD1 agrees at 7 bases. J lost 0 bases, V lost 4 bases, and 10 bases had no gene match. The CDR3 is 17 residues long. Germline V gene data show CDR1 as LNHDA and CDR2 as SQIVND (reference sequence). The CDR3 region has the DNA TGTGCCAGTAGTAAGGGACAGCACCATCTTAGCACAGATACGCAGTATTTT. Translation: CASSKGQHHLSTDTQYF.

CDR3 nucleotides: TGCGCCAGCAGTGAGTCTGGCTTTAGGACAGATTCGAGGAACACCATATATTTT. Amino acids: CASSESGFRTDSRNTIYF. The chain recombines TRBV10-2 with TRBJ1-3; D is perhaps TRBD1 (6 bases). Trimming left V 0 bases short and J 7 bases short, with 22 bases between. The CDR3 contains 18 residues. Germline assignment: CDR1 WSHSY and CDR2 SAAADI.

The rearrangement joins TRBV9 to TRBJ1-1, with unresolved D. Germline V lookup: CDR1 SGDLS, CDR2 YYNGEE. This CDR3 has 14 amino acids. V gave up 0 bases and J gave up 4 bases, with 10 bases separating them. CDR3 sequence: CASSVGGERTEAFF. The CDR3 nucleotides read TGTGCCAGCAGCGTAGGTGGGGAGCGCACTGAAGCTTTCTTT.

In nucleotides, the CDR3 is TGTGCCAGCAGTAGCGGGAGAGACACTGAAGCTTTCTTT. It yields the protein CASSSGRDTEAFF. The chain joins TRBV2 to TRBJ1-1, with D hard to call. The V and J ends lost 5 bases and 3 bases respectively, with 10 bases between them. The CDR3 loop spans 13 amino acids. Germline V gene sequence: CDR1 SNHLY, CDR2 FYNNEI.